A selection of T cell receptor beta chains follows, all from one sample in a study of blood T cells in healthy people across ages. TCRdb reprocessed the 5' RACE reads with MiXCR, giving one entry per CDR3 protein. The sample lists 1,500,000 or so distinct CDR3 sequences, 59% occurring once. Sequenced material: blood. The source is a man aged 18 to 30 in good health. The CDR3 runs from the conserved cysteine through the conserved F or W. The order of the fields is CDR3 protein, CDR3 DNA, D gene, clone size, V gene, J gene. The D gene is left open where the match is weak. Size is omitted from some rows. Given values are once, few, many or a class for expanded clones.

CDR3 protein: CASWGFGLAGVTDTQYF; CDR3 DNA: TGCGCCAGCTGGGGGTTTGGACTAGCGGGAGTCACAGATACGCAGTATTTT; D gene: TRBD2; clone size: .; V gene: TRBV10-2; J gene: TRBJ2-3
CDR3 protein: CSARRGDRVYNEQYF; CDR3 DNA: TGCAGTGCTAGAAGGGGGGACAGAGTATACAATGAGCAGTACTTC; D gene: .; clone size: .; V gene: TRBV20-1; J gene: TRBJ2-7
CDR3 protein: CASSYRGKLETQYF; CDR3 DNA: TGTGCCAGCAGCTACAGGGGGAAGTTAGAGACCCAGTACTTC; D gene: TRBD1; clone size: once; V gene: TRBV5-6; J gene: TRBJ2-5
CDR3 protein: CASSSGFSYGYTF; CDR3 DNA: TGTGCCAGCAGCTCAGGGTTCAGCTATGGCTACACCTTC; D gene: .; clone size: .; V gene: TRBV12-3/TRBV12-4; J gene: TRBJ1-2
CDR3 protein: CASRSPLDTGELFF; CDR3 DNA: TGTGCCAGCAGATCGCCGTTGGACACCGGGGAGCTGTTTTTT; D gene: .; clone size: .; V gene: TRBV28; J gene: TRBJ2-2
CDR3 protein: CASSQVGKATSTDTQYF; CDR3 DNA: TGTGCCAGCAGCCAAGTCGGCAAAGCAACTAGCACAGATACGCAGTATTTT; D gene: .; clone size: .; V gene: TRBV14; J gene: TRBJ2-3
CDR3 protein: CASSYDTPGTDTQYF; CDR3 DNA: TGTGCCAGCAGTTACGATACACCCGGCACAGATACGCAGTATTTT; D gene: .; clone size: once; V gene: TRBV6-6; J gene: TRBJ2-3
CDR3 protein: CASLAEVAYNEQYF; CDR3 DNA: TGTGCCAGCCTAGCGGAGGTAGCCTACAATGAGCAGTACTTC; D gene: TRBD2; clone size: .; V gene: TRBV2; J gene: TRBJ2-7
CDR3 protein: CASSFSLGIHEQYF; CDR3 DNA: TGTGCCAGCAGCTTCAGTTTAGGGATCCACGAGCAGTACTTC; D gene: .; clone size: .; V gene: TRBV7-2; J gene: TRBJ2-7
CDR3 protein: CASSARGPSNEQFF; CDR3 DNA: TGTGCCAGCAGCGCTCGGGGCCCTAGCAATGAGCAGTTCTTC; D gene: .; clone size: .; V gene: TRBV9; J gene: TRBJ2-1
CDR3 protein: CSVTSARGVFPYGYTF; CDR3 DNA: TGCAGTGTCACATCGGCACGGGGCGTATTCCCCTATGGCTACACCTTC; D gene: .; clone size: .; V gene: TRBV20-1; J gene: TRBJ1-2
CDR3 protein: CSVNPNSRPDTQYF; CDR3 DNA: TGCAGCGTTAACCCCAACTCAAGGCCAGATACGCAGTATTTT; D gene: .; clone size: .; V gene: TRBV29-1; J gene: TRBJ2-3
CDR3 protein: CASSPHPQGTGNEQFF; CDR3 DNA: TGCGCCAGCAGCCCCCACCCACAGGGAACCGGCAATGAGCAGTTCTTC; D gene: .; clone size: .; V gene: TRBV4-1; J gene: TRBJ2-1
CDR3 protein: CASSQGTPGANVLTF; CDR3 DNA: TGTGCCAGCAGCCAAGGCACCCCTGGGGCCAACGTCCTGACTTTC; D gene: .; clone size: once; V gene: TRBV14; J gene: TRBJ2-6
CDR3 protein: CASSLVPSNTGELFF; CDR3 DNA: TGTGCCAGCAGCTTAGTCCCTTCGAACACCGGGGAGCTGTTTTTT; D gene: .; clone size: .; V gene: TRBV7-2; J gene: TRBJ2-2
CDR3 protein: CASLRVDGQYEQYF; CDR3 DNA: TGTGCCAGTCTCAGGGTAGACGGACAATACGAGCAGTACTTC; D gene: .; clone size: .; V gene: TRBV6-2/TRBV6-3; J gene: TRBJ2-7
CDR3 protein: CASSLSWDRVNTEAFF; CDR3 DNA: TGTGCCAGCAGCTTATCATGGGACAGGGTGAACACTGAAGCTTTCTTT; D gene: TRBD1; clone size: .; V gene: TRBV7-2; J gene: TRBJ1-1
CDR3 protein: CASSGQPDGYTF; CDR3 DNA: TGTGCCAGCAGCGGACAGCCCGATGGCTACACCTTC; D gene: .; clone size: few; V gene: TRBV5-5; J gene: TRBJ1-2
CDR3 protein: CSARPQMSEQFF; CDR3 DNA: TGCAGTGCTAGACCTCAGATGAGTGAGCAGTTCTTC; D gene: .; clone size: few; V gene: TRBV20-1; J gene: TRBJ2-1
CDR3 protein: CASSPPGLTYQETQYF; CDR3 DNA: TGTGCCAGCAGTCCTCCGGGACTCACATACCAAGAGACCCAGTACTTC; D gene: .; clone size: .; V gene: TRBV6-2/TRBV6-3; J gene: TRBJ2-5
CDR3 protein: CASSPMDRLADTQYF; CDR3 DNA: TGTGCCAGCAGTCCCATGGACAGGCTCGCAGATACGCAGTATTTT; D gene: TRBD1; clone size: once; V gene: TRBV6-5; J gene: TRBJ2-3
CDR3 protein: CASSSGTPVGETQYF; CDR3 DNA: TGTGCCAGCAGCTCCGGGACCCCCGTGGGAGAGACCCAGTACTTC; D gene: .; clone size: .; V gene: TRBV11-2; J gene: TRBJ2-5
CDR3 protein: CASSLQGTDHEQFF; CDR3 DNA: TGTGCCAGCAGTTTGCAGGGAACCGACCATGAGCAGTTCTTC; D gene: .; clone size: .; V gene: TRBV28; J gene: TRBJ2-1
CDR3 protein: CAGSQVTVRPLGYTF; CDR3 DNA: TGTGCCGGCAGCCAAGTCACCGTTCGCCCGTTGGGCTACACCTTC; D gene: .; clone size: .; V gene: TRBV4-2; J gene: TRBJ1-2
CDR3 protein: CASSGQSMNTEAFF; CDR3 DNA: TGTGCCAGCAGTGGACAGTCTATGAACACTGAAGCTTTCTTT; D gene: .; clone size: .; V gene: TRBV27; J gene: TRBJ1-1
CDR3 protein: CASSEVGSYGYTF; CDR3 DNA: TGTGCCAGCAGTGAGGTGGGATCCTATGGCTACACCTTC; D gene: .; clone size: few; V gene: TRBV6-1; J gene: TRBJ1-2
CDR3 protein: CSVDLAGLWNEQFF; CDR3 DNA: TGCAGCGTTGATCTGGCGGGGCTTTGGAATGAGCAGTTCTTC; D gene: .; clone size: .; V gene: TRBV29-1; J gene: TRBJ2-1